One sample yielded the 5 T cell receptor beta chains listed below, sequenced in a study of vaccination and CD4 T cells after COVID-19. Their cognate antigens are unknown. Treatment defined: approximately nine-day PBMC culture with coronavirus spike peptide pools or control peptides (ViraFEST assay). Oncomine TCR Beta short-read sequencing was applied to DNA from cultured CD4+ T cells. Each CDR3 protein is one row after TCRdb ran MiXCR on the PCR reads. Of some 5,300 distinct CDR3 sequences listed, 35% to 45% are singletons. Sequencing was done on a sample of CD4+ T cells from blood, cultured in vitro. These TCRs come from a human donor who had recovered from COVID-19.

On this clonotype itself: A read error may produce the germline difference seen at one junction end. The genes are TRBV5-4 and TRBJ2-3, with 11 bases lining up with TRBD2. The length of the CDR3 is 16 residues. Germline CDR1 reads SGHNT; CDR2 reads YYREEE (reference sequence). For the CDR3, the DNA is TGTGCCAGCAGCAGACCTAGCGGGGGGACTACAGACACGCAGTATTTT. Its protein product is CASSRPSGGTTDTQYF.

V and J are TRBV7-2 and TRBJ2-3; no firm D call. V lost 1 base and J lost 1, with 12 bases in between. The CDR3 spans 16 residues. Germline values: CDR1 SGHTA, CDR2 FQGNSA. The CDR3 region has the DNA TGTGCCAGCAGCTTAGATCCCGGGTTCGGCACAGATACGCAGTATTTT. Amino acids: CASSLDPGFGTDTQYF.

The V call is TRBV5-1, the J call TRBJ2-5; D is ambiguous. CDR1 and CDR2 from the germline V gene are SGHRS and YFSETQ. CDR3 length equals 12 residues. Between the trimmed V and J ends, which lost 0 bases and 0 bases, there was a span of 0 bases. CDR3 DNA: TGCGCCAGCAGCTTGGACCAAGAGACCCAGTACTTC. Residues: CASSLDQETQYF.

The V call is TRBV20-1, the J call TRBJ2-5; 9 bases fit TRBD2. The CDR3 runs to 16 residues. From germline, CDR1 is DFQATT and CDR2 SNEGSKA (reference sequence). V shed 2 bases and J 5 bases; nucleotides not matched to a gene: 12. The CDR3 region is CSARLAGSGIGETQYF. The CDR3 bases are TGCAGTGCTAGACTAGCGGGGAGTGGCATAGGGGAGACCCAGTACTTC.

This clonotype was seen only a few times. The CDR3 spells CASSYTRTSGGNTDTQYF. CDR3 sequence (DNA): TGTGCCAGCAGTTACACGAGGACTAGCGGGGGAAACACAGATACGCAGTATTTT. This sequence joins TRBV6-5 and TRBJ2-3; 13 bases map to TRBD2. The V gene end was trimmed by 2 bases and the J gene end by 2 bases; junction bases not matched to a gene: 7. CDR3 length: 18 residues. Germline values: CDR1 MNHEY, CDR2 SVGAGI.